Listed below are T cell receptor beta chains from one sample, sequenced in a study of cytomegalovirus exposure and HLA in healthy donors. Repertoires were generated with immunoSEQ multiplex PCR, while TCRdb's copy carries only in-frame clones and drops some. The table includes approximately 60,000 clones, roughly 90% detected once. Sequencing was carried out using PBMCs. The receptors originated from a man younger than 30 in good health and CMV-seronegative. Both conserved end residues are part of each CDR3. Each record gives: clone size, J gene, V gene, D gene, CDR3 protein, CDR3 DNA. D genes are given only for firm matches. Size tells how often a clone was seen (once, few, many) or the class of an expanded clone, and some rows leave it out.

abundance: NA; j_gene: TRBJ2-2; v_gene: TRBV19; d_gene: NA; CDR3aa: CASSLHSAVSGELFF; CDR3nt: TGTGCCAGTAGTCTACATTCAGCGGTGAGCGGGGAGCTGTTTTTT
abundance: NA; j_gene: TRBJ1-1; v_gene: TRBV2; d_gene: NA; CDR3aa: CASSDFLGRNTEAFF; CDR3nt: TGTGCCAGCAGTGATTTTTTGGGCAGGAACACTGAAGCTTTCTTT
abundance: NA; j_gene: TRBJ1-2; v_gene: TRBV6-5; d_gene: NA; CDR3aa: CASSFTDSNGYTF; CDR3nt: TGTGCCAGCAGTTTCACGGACAGTAATGGCTACACCTTC
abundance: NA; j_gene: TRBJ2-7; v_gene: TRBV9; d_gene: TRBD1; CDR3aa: CASSALGQGGPHEQYF; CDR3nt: TGTGCCAGCAGCGCCTTGGGACAGGGGGGACCCCACGAGCAGTACTTC
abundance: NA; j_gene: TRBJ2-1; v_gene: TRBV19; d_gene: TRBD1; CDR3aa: CASSSPDRERGNEQFF; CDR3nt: TGTGCCAGTAGTTCTCCGGACAGGGAAAGGGGTAATGAGCAGTTCTTC
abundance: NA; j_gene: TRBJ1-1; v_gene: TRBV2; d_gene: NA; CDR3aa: CARHRSEGHTEAFF; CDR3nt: TGTGCCCGTCACAGGTCAGAAGGACACACTGAAGCTTTCTTT
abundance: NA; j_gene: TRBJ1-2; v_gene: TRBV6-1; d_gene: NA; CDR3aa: CASSEQQGVHYGYTF; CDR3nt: TGTGCCAGCAGTGAGCAACAGGGAGTTCACTATGGCTACACCTTC
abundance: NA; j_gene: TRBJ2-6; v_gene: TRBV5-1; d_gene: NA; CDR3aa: CASSRRDSGANVLTF; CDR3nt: TGCGCCAGCAGCAGGAGGGACTCTGGGGCCAACGTCCTGACTTTC
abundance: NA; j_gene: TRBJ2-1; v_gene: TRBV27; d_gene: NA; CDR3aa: CASSPGTALTYNEQFF; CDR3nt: TGTGCCAGCTCGCCGGGGACTGCCTTGACCTACAATGAGCAGTTCTTC
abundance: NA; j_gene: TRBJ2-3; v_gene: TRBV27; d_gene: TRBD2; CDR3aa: CASSLREGSDTQYF; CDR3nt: TGTGCCAGCAGTTTAAGGGAGGGGTCAGATACGCAGTATTTT
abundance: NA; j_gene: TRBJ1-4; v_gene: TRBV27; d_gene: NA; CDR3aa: CASSLRVPNEKLFF; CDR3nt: TGTGCCAGCAGTTTACGGGTGCCTAATGAAAAACTGTTTTTT
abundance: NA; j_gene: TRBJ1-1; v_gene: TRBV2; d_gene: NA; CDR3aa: CASRLTMNTEAFF; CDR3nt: TGTGCCAGCAGACTCACGATGAACACTGAAGCTTTCTTT
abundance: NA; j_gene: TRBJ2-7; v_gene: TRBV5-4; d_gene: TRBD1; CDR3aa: CASSLGQGGDEQYF; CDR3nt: TGTGCCAGCAGCTTGGGACAGGGTGGCGACGAGCAGTACTTC
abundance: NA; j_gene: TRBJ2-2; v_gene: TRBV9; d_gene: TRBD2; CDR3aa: CASSVVSNAGGNTGELFF; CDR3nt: TGTGCCAGCAGCGTAGTTAGCAATGCGGGAGGGAACACCGGGGAGCTGTTTTTT
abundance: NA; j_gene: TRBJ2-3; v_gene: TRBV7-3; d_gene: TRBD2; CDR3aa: CASVTSATSTDTQYF; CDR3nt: TGTGCCAGCGTGACTAGCGCGACTAGCACAGATACGCAGTATTTT
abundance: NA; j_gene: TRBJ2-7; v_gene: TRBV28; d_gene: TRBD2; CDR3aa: CASSPTSGGSYEQYF; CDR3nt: TGTGCCAGCAGTCCCACTAGCGGGGGATCCTACGAGCAGTACTTC
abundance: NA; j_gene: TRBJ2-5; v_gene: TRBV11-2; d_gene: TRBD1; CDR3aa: CASSLGNRGDTETQYF; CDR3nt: TGTGCCAGCAGCTTAGGGAACAGGGGGGATACGGAGACCCAGTACTTC
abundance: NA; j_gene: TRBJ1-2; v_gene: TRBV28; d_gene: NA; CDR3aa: CASSFGRQLSLGGYTF; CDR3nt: TGTGCCAGCAGTTTTGGCAGGCAACTTTCTCTGGGTGGCTACACCTTC
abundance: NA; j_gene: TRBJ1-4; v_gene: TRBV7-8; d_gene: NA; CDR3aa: CASSLNFKAEGEKLFF; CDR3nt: TGTGCCAGCAGCTTAAATTTTAAGGCGGAGGGTGAAAAACTGTTTTTT
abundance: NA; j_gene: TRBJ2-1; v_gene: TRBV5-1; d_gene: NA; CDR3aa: CASSRLGSSYNEQFF; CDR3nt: TGCGCCAGCAGCAGACTAGGGAGCTCCTACAATGAGCAGTTCTTC
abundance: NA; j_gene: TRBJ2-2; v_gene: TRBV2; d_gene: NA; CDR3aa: CASSGDTGELFF; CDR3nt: TGTGCCAGCAGTGGCGACACCGGGGAGCTGTTTTTT
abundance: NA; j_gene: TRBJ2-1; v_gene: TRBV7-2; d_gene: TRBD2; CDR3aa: CASSLAGGPNNEQFF; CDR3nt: TGTGCCAGCAGCTTAGCGGGAGGGCCTAACAATGAGCAGTTCTTC
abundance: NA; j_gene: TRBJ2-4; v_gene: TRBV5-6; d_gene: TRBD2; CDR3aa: CASSFGGGTAKNIQYF; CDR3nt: TGTGCCAGCAGCTTCGGGGGGGGTACAGCCAAAAACATTCAGTACTTC
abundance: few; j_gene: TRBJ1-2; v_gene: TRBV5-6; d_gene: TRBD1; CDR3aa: CASSPYTGQGYGYTF; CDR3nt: TGTGCCAGCAGCCCCTACACGGGACAGGGGTATGGCTACACCTTC
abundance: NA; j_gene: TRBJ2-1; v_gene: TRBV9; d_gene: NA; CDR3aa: CASSVGLRDTYNEQFF; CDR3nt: TGTGCCAGCAGCGTAGGGCTACGGGATACTTACAATGAGCAGTTCTTC
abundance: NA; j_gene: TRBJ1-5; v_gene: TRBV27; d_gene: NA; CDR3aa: CASSRTASNQPQHF; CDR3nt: TGTGCCAGCAGCAGGACAGCTAGCAATCAGCCCCAGCATTTT
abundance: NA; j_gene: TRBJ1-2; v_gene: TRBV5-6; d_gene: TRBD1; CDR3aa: CASSSVFRGRPAGYTF; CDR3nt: TGTGCCAGCAGCTCGGTGTTCAGGGGGCGCCCCGCTGGCTACACCTTC
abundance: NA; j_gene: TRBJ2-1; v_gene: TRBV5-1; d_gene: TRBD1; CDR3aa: CASSPRVYRGPYNEQFF; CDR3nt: TGCGCCAGCAGCCCAAGGGTGTACAGGGGTCCCTACAATGAGCAGTTCTTC
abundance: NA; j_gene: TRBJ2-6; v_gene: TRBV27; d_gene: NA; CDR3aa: CASRTTGANVLTF; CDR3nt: TGTGCCAGCAGAACAACGGGGGCCAACGTCCTGACTTTC
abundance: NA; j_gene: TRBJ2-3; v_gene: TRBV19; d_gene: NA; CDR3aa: CASRGEGTDTQYF; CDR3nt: TGTGCCAGTAGAGGCGAGGGCACAGATACGCAGTATTTT
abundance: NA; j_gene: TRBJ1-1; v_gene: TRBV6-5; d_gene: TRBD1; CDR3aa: CASSYSGQGDTEAFF; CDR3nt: TGTGCCAGCAGTTACTCGGGGCAGGGGGACACTGAAGCTTTCTTT
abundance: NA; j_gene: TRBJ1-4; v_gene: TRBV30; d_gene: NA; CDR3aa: CAWSVPTFATNEKLFF; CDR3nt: TGTGCCTGGAGTGTTCCAACTTTTGCAACTAATGAAAAACTGTTTTTT
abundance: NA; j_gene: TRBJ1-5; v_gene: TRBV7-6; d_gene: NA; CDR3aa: CASSPLGGQPQHF; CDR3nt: TGTGCCAGCAGCCCTTTAGGGGGACAGCCCCAGCATTTT
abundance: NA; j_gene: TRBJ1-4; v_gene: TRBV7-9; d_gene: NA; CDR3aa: CASSLGDRITNEKLFF; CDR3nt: TGTGCCAGCAGCTTGGGAGACAGGATTACAAATGAAAAACTGTTTTTT
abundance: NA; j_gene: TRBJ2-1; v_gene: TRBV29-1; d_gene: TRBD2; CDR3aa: CSSGTSVDNEQFF; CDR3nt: TGCAGCTCCGGGACTAGCGTCGACAATGAGCAGTTCTTC
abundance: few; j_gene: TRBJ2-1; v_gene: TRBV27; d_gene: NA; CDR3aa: CASSLGEAYNEQFF; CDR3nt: TGTGCCAGCAGTCTCGGGGAGGCCTACAATGAGCAGTTCTTC
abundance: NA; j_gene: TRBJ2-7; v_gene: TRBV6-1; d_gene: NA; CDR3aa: CASSVGLQSSYEQYF; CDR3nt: TGTGCCAGCAGTGTGGGACTCCAAAGCTCCTACGAGCAGTACTTC
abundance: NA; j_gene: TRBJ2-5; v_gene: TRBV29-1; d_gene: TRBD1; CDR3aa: CSVEGTGGLKTQYF; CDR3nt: TGCAGCGTTGAGGGGACAGGGGGCTTGAAGACCCAGTACTTC
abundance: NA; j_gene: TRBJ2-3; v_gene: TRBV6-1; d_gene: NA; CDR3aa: CASSDYGRTDTQYF; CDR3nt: TGTGCCAGCAGTGACTATGGGCGCACAGATACGCAGTATTTT
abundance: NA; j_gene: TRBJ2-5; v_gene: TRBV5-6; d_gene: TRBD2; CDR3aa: CASSLSNSGTRKTQYF; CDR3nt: TGTGCCAGCAGCTTGTCAAATAGCGGGACGCGGAAGACCCAGTACTTC
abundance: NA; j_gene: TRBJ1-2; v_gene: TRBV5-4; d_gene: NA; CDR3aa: CASSLGNRDNYGYTF; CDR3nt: TGTGCCAGCAGCTTGGGAAACAGGGATAACTATGGCTACACCTTC
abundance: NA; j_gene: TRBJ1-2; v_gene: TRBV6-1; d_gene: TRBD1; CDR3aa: CASSEMYRGYGYTF; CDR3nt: TGTGCCAGCAGTGAAATGTACAGGGGGTATGGCTACACCTTC
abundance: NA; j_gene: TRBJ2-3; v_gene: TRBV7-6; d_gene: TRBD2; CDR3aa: CASSSLAGEDTQYF; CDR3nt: TGTGCCAGCAGCTCACTAGCGGGAGAGGATACGCAGTATTTT
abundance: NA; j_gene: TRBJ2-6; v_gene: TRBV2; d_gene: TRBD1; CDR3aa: CAGRRTGAKSSGANVLTF; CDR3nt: TGTGCCGGGAGAAGGACAGGGGCAAAGAGCTCTGGGGCCAACGTCCTGACTTTC
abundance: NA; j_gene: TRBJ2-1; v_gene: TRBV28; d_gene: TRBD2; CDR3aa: CASSFTSGRKVYNEQFF; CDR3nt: TGTGCCAGCAGTTTTACTAGCGGGAGGAAAGTCTACAATGAGCAGTTCTTC
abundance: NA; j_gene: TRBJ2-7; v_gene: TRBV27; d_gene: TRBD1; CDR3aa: CASSLHRGTMSYEQYF; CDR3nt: TGTGCCAGCAGTTTACACAGGGGGACCATGTCCTACGAGCAGTACTTC
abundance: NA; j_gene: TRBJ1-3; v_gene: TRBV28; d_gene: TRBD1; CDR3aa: CASSLPTGGRNTIYF; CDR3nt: TGTGCCAGCAGTTTGCCCACAGGGGGCCGAAACACCATATATTTT
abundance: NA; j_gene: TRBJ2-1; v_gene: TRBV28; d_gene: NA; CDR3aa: CASSLLLAYDEQFF; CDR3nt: TGTGCCAGCAGTTTATTGCTAGCTTACGATGAGCAGTTCTTC
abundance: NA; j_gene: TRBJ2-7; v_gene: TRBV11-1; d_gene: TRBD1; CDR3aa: CASSPPDRGGEQYF; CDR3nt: TGTGCCAGCAGCCCTCCCGACAGGGGAGGCGAGCAGTACTTC
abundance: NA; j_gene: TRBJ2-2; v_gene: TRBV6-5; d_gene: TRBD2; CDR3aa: CASSFGLAGAAGELFF; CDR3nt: TGTGCCAGCAGTTTCGGACTAGCGGGAGCAGCCGGGGAGCTGTTTTTT